Listed below are T cell receptor beta chains from one sample, sequenced in a study of vaccination effects on CD4 cells after COVID-19. These receptors have no identified antigens. Assay used: immunoSEQ multiplex PCR; TCRdb lists only in-frame clones, some missing. The sample holds 20,000 to 25,000 clones, approximately 70% seen once. The sequencing used CD4+ T cells from PBMCs cultured with HCoV-NL63 spike peptides, collected before COVID-19 vaccination. These receptors were obtained from a human donor who received a COVID-19 vaccine. Each CDR3 is given with its conserved first and last residue. A D gene is named only where the DNA matches it firmly. Where a row states a size, it is once, few, many or the class of an expanded clone; other rows omit it.

J: TRBJ2-7; size: few; V: TRBV3-1/TRBV3-2; D: NA; DNA: TGTGCCAGCAGCCAAGTTAACGAGCAGTACTTC; CDR3: CASSQVNEQYF
J: TRBJ2-5; size: once; V: TRBV9; D: NA; DNA: TGTGCCAGCAGCGTAGTGAGTCAGGGCTTGGGAGAGACCCAGTACTTC; CDR3: CASSVVSQGLGETQYF
J: TRBJ2-3; size: NA; V: TRBV5-6; D: TRBD1; DNA: TGTGCCAGCAGCTTGCGGTCGACAGGGGGCTTTTCGGATACGCAGTATTTT; CDR3: CASSLRSTGGFSDTQYF
J: TRBJ1-1; size: once; V: TRBV4-2; D: NA; DNA: TGTGCCAGCAGCCAATCGGGACGGGGAAACACTGAAGCTTTCTTT; CDR3: CASSQSGRGNTEAFF
J: TRBJ1-3; size: NA; V: TRBV21-1; D: NA; DNA: TGTGCCAGCAGCAAAGCCCCTGATAACCCAGCCGCAAACACCATATATTTT; CDR3: CASSKAPDNPAANTIYF
J: TRBJ2-7; size: NA; V: TRBV6-5; D: TRBD1; DNA: TGTGCCAGCATGACCGGGACAGGGGGCTCCTACGAGCAGTACTTC; CDR3: CASMTGTGGSYEQYF
J: TRBJ2-7; size: NA; V: TRBV19; D: TRBD1; DNA: TGTGCCAGTATGGGACAGCTATACGAGCAGTACTTC; CDR3: CASMGQLYEQYF
J: TRBJ1-4; size: NA; V: TRBV14; D: TRBD1; DNA: TGTGCCAGCTCCAGGGGGCTCAATGAAAAACTGTTTTTT; CDR3: CASSRGLNEKLFF
J: TRBJ1-2; size: NA; V: TRBV7-8; D: TRBD1; DNA: TGTGCCAGCAGCTCGTCGAACAGGGGTGGCTACACCTTC; CDR3: CASSSSNRGGYTF
J: TRBJ2-1; size: NA; V: TRBV11-2; D: NA; DNA: TGTGCCAGCAGCTTAGTGAGTTTTGTGGCCAATGAGCAGTTCTTC; CDR3: CASSLVSFVANEQFF
J: TRBJ1-6; size: NA; V: TRBV27; D: NA; DNA: TGTGCCAGCAGTTTATCGACTGGGAGCCCTAATTCACCCCTCCACTTT; CDR3: CASSLSTGSPNSPLHF
J: TRBJ1-1; size: NA; V: TRBV11-1; D: TRBD1; DNA: TGTGCCAGCAGCTTAACGTCCGGACAGGGCCAAGCTTTCTTT; CDR3: CASSLTSGQGQAFF
J: TRBJ2-6; size: NA; V: TRBV5-8; D: NA; DNA: TGTGCCAGCAGCTATAATACAGGGAGCTCTGGGGCCAACGTCCTGACTTTC; CDR3: CASSYNTGSSGANVLTF
J: TRBJ1-5; size: NA; V: TRBV18; D: NA; DNA: TGTGCCAGCTCCCAAGAAACGGGGGGCAATCAGCCCCAGCATTTT; CDR3: CASSQETGGNQPQHF
J: TRBJ2-3; size: NA; V: TRBV18; D: TRBD1; DNA: TGTGCCAGCTCACCACAACAGGGGGCGCAAGATACGCAGTATTTT; CDR3: CASSPQQGAQDTQYF
J: TRBJ2-1; size: NA; V: TRBV4-1; D: NA; DNA: TGCGCCAGCAGCCAGTTCGAGGGCGGACGTGGCAATGAGCAGTTCTTC; CDR3: CASSQFEGGRGNEQFF
J: TRBJ2-1; size: NA; V: TRBV27; D: TRBD1; DNA: TGTGCTACCCAGGGGGTCTCCTGGGGTGAGCAGTTCTTC; CDR3: CATQGVSWGEQFF
J: TRBJ2-1; size: NA; V: TRBV7-7; D: TRBD2; DNA: TGTGCCAGCAGCTTAATGTCTAGCGGGGGTAACAATGAGCAGTTCTTC; CDR3: CASSLMSSGGNNEQFF